The clone carrying this T cell receptor (beta chain) was seen at least ten times. These data are taken from a study of blood T cell repertoires in COVID-19. Study-wide background: The study drew acute and convalescent COVID-19 samples from the United States, Italy and Spain. PBMCs, B-cell-depleted T cells, or T cells were the source of the cDNA or gDNA that made up the material.

In the original analysis: Counts of nucleated cells, estimated from reference gene primer amplification, were obtained. TCRdb keeps only in-frame clones here, not all; method: immunoSEQ multiplex PCR. V, J and clone size are those of that table, while D and trimming were read from the DNA. This sample has some 190,000 clones, with approximately 80% found just once. CDR3 length equals 12 residues. Germline V gene lookup returns CDR1 SGHDT and CDR2 YYEEEE. Trimming took off 0 bases at V and 7 bases at J, with 7 bases between the two ends. J is TRBJ1-1 and V is TRBV5-6, with D possibly being TRBD1 (5 bases). The receptor was derived from a woman aged 45-65 years with active or convalescent COVID-19. Input material: peripheral blood. The CDR3 is CASSLGRVEAFF. In DNA, the CDR3 is TGTGCCAGCAGCTTGGGCAGGGTTGAAGCTTTCTTT. Complete variable domain (other parts from reference TRBV5-6 and TRBJ1-1): DAGVTQSPTHLIKTRGQQVTLRCSPKSGHDTVSWYQQALGQGPQFIFQYYEEEERQRGNFPDRFSGHQFPNYSSELNVNALLLGDSALYLCASSLGRVEAFFGQGTRLTVV.